This T cell receptor beta chain was recorded in a study of blood T cell repertoires in COVID-19. Study-wide context: COVID-19 samples collected from the United States, Italy and Spain covered acute and convalescent phases.

Looked up from germline, CDR1 is SNHLY and CDR2 is FYNNEI. This CDR3 has 16 amino acids. V shed 6 bases and J 2 bases; nucleotides not matched to a gene: 10. In the original processing: Quantification of nucleated cells was approximated via reference gene primer amplification. TCRdb keeps only in-frame clones here, not all; method: immunoSEQ multiplex PCR. That table furnishes V, J and clone size, whereas the DNA furnished D and trimming. The data show about 100,000 clones, with about 80% seen just once and around 10% held by the top ten. This clonotype originated in a woman aged 65 to 85 with acute or convalescent COVID-19. Sequenced material: peripheral blood. This sequence joins TRBV2 and TRBJ2-3, with 8 nucleotides matching TRBD2. The CDR3: CASRRVRGGDTDTQYF. The CDR3 region has the DNA TGTGCCAGCAGGCGCGTTCGGGGGGGGGACACAGATACGCAGTATTTT. Filled out from reference TRBV2 and TRBJ2-3, the complete variable domain reads EPEVTQTPSHQVTQMGQEVILRCVPISNHLYFYWYRQILGQKVEFLVSFYNNEISEKSEIFDDQFSVERPDGSNFTLKIRSTKLEDSAMYFCASRRVRGGDTDTQYFGPGTRLTVL.